Presented here are 18 T cell receptor beta chains from one specimen sequenced in a study of CD8+ T cells in alopecia areata. Extracted RNA was reverse transcribed into cDNA, the sequencing template. Generated by immunoSEQ multiplex PCR, the TCRdb table keeps only in-frame clones and is missing some. Here the sample spans over 200,000 clones, 50% to 60% being singletons. Material: CD4+ T cells sorted from blood, obtained at week 0. The receptors stem from a human donor with alopecia areata.

Note on this clone: Other DNA sequences within the sample encode an identical CDR3. The chain links TRBV7-9 to TRBJ2-7; D ambiguous. CDR3 length: 12 amino acids. Germline V gives CDR1 SEHNR, CDR2 FQNEAQ (reference sequence). The ends were cut back, 1 base at V and 3 bases at J, with 4 bases in the middle. This CDR3 is CASSLVSYEQYF. Written as DNA, the CDR3 is TGTGCCAGCAGCTTAGTAAGCTACGAGCAGTACTTC.

J is TRBJ2-7 and V is TRBV7-9; no clear D gene. This CDR3 region has 16 residues. V was cut by 6 bases and J by 2 bases, with 20 bases left in between. CDR1 is SEHNR, CDR2 FQNEAQ, per germline (reference sequence). CDR3 amino acids: CASSLGGAVPTYEQYF. CDR3 coding DNA: TGTGCCAGCAGTCTCGGCGGTGCAGTTCCTACCTACGAGCAGTACTTC.

The J gene is TRBJ2-7, the V gene TRBV9; 7 bases are shared with TRBD2. This CDR3 has 16 amino acids. J gave up 5 bases and V 0 bases, and 11 bases lay outside the gene matches. Germline V gene sequence: CDR1 SGDLS, CDR2 YYNGEE. The CDR3 nucleotides read TGTGCCAGCAGCGTAGGAGGGCGGGAGAGGAGGGACGAGCAGTACTTC. Residues: CASSVGGRERRDEQYF.

The chain uses TRBV11-2 and TRBJ2-7, with 7 positions matching TRBD1. The junction had 11 bases not matched to a gene; V was cut back by 4 bases and J by 2 bases. This CDR3 has 16 amino acids. Germline CDR1 is SGHAT and CDR2 is FQNNGV. DNA for the CDR3: TGTGCCAGCAGCTCGAATGGACAGGACTGGGCCTACGAGCAGTACTTC. It yields the protein CASSSNGQDWAYEQYF.

This chain joins TRBV30 and TRBJ1-2; maybe TRBD1 (5 bases). Germline CDR1 reads GTSNPN; CDR2 reads SVGIG (reference sequence). The CDR3 spans 14 residues. V was clipped by 3 bases and J by 0 bases, with 11 bases between them. CDR3 bases: TGTGCCTGGAGCGAGGGGCTAACTAACTATGGCTACACCTTC. Its translation is CAWSEGLTNYGYTF.

V and J are TRBV5-1 and TRBJ1-2; D possibly corresponds to TRBD1 (6 bases). This CDR3 region has 14 residues. Germline CDR1 is SGHRS and CDR2 is YFSETQ. Trimming cost V 2 bases and J 4 bases, with 12 bases left between them. As DNA, the CDR3 is TGCGCCAGCAGCTTAAACAGGGATGGCTATGGCTACACCTTC. Protein sequence: CASSLNRDGYGYTF.

The chain is built from TRBV5-1 and TRBJ1-2, with D maybe TRBD1 (6 bases). Trimming cost V 6 bases and J 1 base, with 25 bases left between them. The CDR3 sequence is 18 residues long. Germline CDR1 reads SGHRS; CDR2 reads YFSETQ. CDR3 bases: TGCGCCAGCACTCCCCAAATTTTTACAGGGTTTTTTAACTATGGCTACACCTTC. Amino acids: CASTPQIFTGFFNYGYTF.

This clone was counted at least ten times. The genes are TRBV19 and TRBJ2-4, with TRBD1 matching 8 bases. The V segment lost 7 bases and the J segment 7 bases; nucleotides outside the gene matches: 9. This CDR3 is 14 amino acids long. Germline V gives CDR1 LNHDA, CDR2 SQIVND (reference sequence). As DNA, the CDR3 is TGTGCCAGTAACCCGACAGGGGCTGGGAACATTCAGTACTTC. This gives the protein CASNPTGAGNIQYF.

The CDR3 here is CASTRQGYGYTF. The DNA of the CDR3 is TGTGCCAGCACCCGACAGGGCTATGGCTACACCTTC. The gene calls are TRBV6-5 and TRBJ1-2, with 7 bases aligning to TRBD1. The CDR3 runs 12 residues. CDR1 and CDR2 (germline): MNHEY, SVGAGI. The trim removed 7 bases at V and 4 bases at J, leaving 3 bases unmatched.

This chain links TRBV9 with TRBJ2-1; 9 nucleotides match TRBD2. CDR1 and CDR2 from the germline V gene are SGDLS and YYNGEE. The ends lost 2 bases at V and 5 bases at J; junction bases unmatched: 5. CDR3 length: 15 residues. CDR3 DNA: TGTGCCAGCAGCGTTCGAGCGGGAGGAGACAATGAGCAGTTCTTC. It codes for CASSVRAGGDNEQFF.

This rearrangement joins TRBV11-2 to TRBJ1-1; no definite D call. CDR1 is SGHAT and CDR2 is FQNNGV in the germline V gene. There are 12 residues in the CDR3. Trimming took off 2 bases at V and 7 bases at J, with 8 bases between the two ends. CDR3 sequence reads: CASSLREREAFF. The CDR3 DNA sequence: TGTGCCAGCAGCTTAAGAGAACGTGAAGCTTTCTTT.

The rearrangement links TRBV7-9 to TRBJ2-7; D may correspond to TRBD1 or TRBD2 (5 bases each). Trimming cost V 5 bases and J 5 bases, with 19 bases left between them. From germline, CDR1 is SEHNR and CDR2 FQNEAQ (reference sequence). This CDR3 spans 15 amino acids. CDR3: CASSRGALALDEQYF. In nucleotides, the CDR3 is TGTGCCAGCAGCCGAGGGGCCCTGGCTCTTGACGAGCAGTACTTC.

The chain has TRBV16 and TRBJ1-2; D is perhaps TRBD1 (6 bases). V shed 4 bases and J shed 4 bases, with 13 bases lying between them. This CDR3 contains 14 residues. The germline CDR1 and CDR2 sequences are KGHSY and FQNENV. Written as DNA, the CDR3 is TGTGCCAGCAGCCGGGCAGGGGATGGCTATGGCTACACCTTC. Amino acids: CASSRAGDGYGYTF.

This chain connects TRBV4-1 to TRBJ2-7, with TRBD2 matching 10 bases. Germline V gene lookup returns CDR1 MGHRA and CDR2 YSYEKL. The ends lost 0 bases at V and 7 bases at J; junction bases unmatched: 3. The CDR3 spans 14 residues. CDR3 residues: CASSQEAGGREQYF. The DNA for the CDR3 is TGCGCCAGCAGCCAAGAAGCGGGAGGGCGAGAGCAGTACTTC.

The rearrangement joins TRBV2 to TRBJ1-2, with D unresolved. The V gene lost 3 bases and the J gene lost 1 base, with 6 bases spanning the gap. CDR1 is SNHLY, CDR2 FYNNEI, per germline. CDR3 size: 13 residues. For the CDR3, the DNA is TGTGCCAGCAGTGATTGGATTAACTATGGCTACACCTTC. Translating gives CASSDWINYGYTF.

This clone has a handful of counts. The V and J genes are TRBV30 and TRBJ2-5, with D perhaps matching TRBD1 or TRBD2 (5 bases each). With the DNA end fitting TRBJ2-7 better, the J assignment may be wrong. Germline CDR1 is GTSNPN and CDR2 is SVGIG (reference sequence). CDR3 length: 13 residues. CDR3 bases: TGTGCCTGGACCCCGGGGCCGCCTTTCGAGCAGTACTTC. Encoded protein: CAWTPGPPFEQYF.

The chain combines TRBV18 with TRBJ2-3, with D hard to call. V was cut by 4 bases and J by 0 bases, with 8 bases left in between. The CDR3 consists of 14 residues. CDR1 and CDR2 from the germline V gene are KGHSH and LQKENI. The CDR3 reads CASSRQTSTDTQYF. The DNA for the CDR3 is TGTGCCAGCTCACGTCAAACGAGCACAGATACGCAGTATTTT. The full variable domain, with the rest looked up from reference TRBV18 and TRBJ2-3, is NAGVMQNPRHLVRRRGQEARLRCSPMKGHSHVYWYRQLPEEGLKFMVYLQKENIIDESGMPKERFSAEFPKEGPSILRIQQVVRGDSAAYFCASSRQTSTDTQYFGPGTRLTVL.

This clone occurred once. J is TRBJ2-2 and V is TRBV25-1; D uncertain. This CDR3 spans 16 amino acids. Per germline, CDR1 MGHDK and CDR2 SYGVNS. Trimming cost V 5 bases and J 1 base, with 14 bases left between them. The CDR3 DNA sequence: TGTGCCAGCAGTCGCCCCAATAGCCGGAACACCGGGGAGCTGTTTTTT. It encodes CASSRPNSRNTGELFF.